The sequence of this T cell receptor beta chain was determined in a study of blood T cells in healthy people across ages. Notes on the study in general: Correlation between TCR beta diversity and naive T cell percentage was strong.

Deletions cut 4 bases from V and 3 bases from J, with 16 bases between. The CDR3 runs 16 residues. In germline, CDR1 is KGHSH, CDR2 LQKENI. Total RNA was isolated from each sample in quantities of at least 5.5 micrograms. A second PCR of about 7 to 12 cycles used a sample-barcoded 5' primer and a J-beta primer mix. TCRdb reprocessed the 5' RACE reads via MiXCR and lists one record per CDR3 protein. The sample carries about 970,000 distinct CDR3 sequences, roughly 51% recorded once. On this clonotype: Its matching antigen is unknown.

This sequence originates from a woman aged 60-75 years in good health. The sequencing input was blood. The V call is TRBV18, the J call TRBJ2-4, with TRBD1 as a possible D gene (6 bases). CDR3 bases: TGTGCCAGCTCACTGGTGGACAGACGAGGCAAAAACATTCAGTACTTC. This codes for CASSLVDRRGKNIQYF.